This TCR beta chain originates from a study of T cells in Graves' hyperthyroidism and ophthalmopathy. Study details: Before treatment of any kind, peripheral blood was taken at initial diagnosis.

From germline, CDR1 is MNHNS and CDR2 SASEGT. The CDR3 is 15 amino acids. Trimming shortened V by 6 bases and J by 1 base, and 15 bases separated the two germline ends. Ophthalmopathy in the patients scored at least 3 on Clinical Activity Score and at least 4 on NOSPECS grade, lasting under 3 months. Patients were excluded for uncontrolled infection, other autoimmune disease, pregnancy or lactation. The sample holds a few counts of this clonotype. What it binds is unknown. There were TCR beta CDR3 regions amplified from RNA transcripts. During a first-round RT-PCR of the TCR CDR3, the HTBI primer set was used. TCRdb ran MiXCR on the multiplex PCR reads and lists one entry per CDR3 protein. The sample lists approximately 690,000 distinct CDR3 sequences; 20% were seen once. Findings of the study overall: Most expanded thyroid clonotypes above 0.001 also appeared in blood.

Sequencing was carried out using blood. The chain uses TRBV6-1 and TRBJ1-1; possibly TRBD1 for D (5 bases). This sequence was found in a man aged 30 to 39 with Graves' ophthalmopathy. The CDR3 here is CASSRLDRKNTEAFF. The CDR3 region has the DNA TGTGCCAGCAGCCGCCTTGACAGAAAGAACACTGAAGCTTTCTTT.